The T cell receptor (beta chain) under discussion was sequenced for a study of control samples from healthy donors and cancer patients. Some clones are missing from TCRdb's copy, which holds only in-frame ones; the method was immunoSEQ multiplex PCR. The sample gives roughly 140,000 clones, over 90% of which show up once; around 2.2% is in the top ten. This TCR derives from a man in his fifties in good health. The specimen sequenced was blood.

The CDR3 region is CASSRDRMGNEQFF. CDR3 in DNA: TGTGCCAGCAGTCGGGACAGGATGGGCAATGAGCAGTTCTTC. V usage is TRBV6-6 and J usage is TRBJ2-1, with 8 bases that match TRBD1. With 5 bases clipped from V and 6 bases from J, the junction kept 6 bases outside the gene matches. Germline CDR1 is MNHNY and CDR2 is SVGAGI (reference sequence). This CDR3 comprises 14 residues.